This note documents a single TCR beta chain sequence. The sample originates from a study of blood T cell repertoires in COVID-19. Study at large: COVID-19 samples, acute and convalescent, were from the United States, Italy and Spain. PBMCs, B-cell-depleted T cells, or T cells were the source of the cDNA or gDNA that made up the material.

Data came from immunoSEQ multiplex PCR; TCRdb stores just in-frame clones and leaves some out. The data show about 50,000 clones, with 75% to 85% seen just once and 16% held by the top ten. This TCR derives from a man aged 35 to 55 with acute or convalescent COVID-19. The sequencing sample was made of peripheral blood.

CDR3 in amino acids: CASRDRGLQGNEQFF. CDR3 in DNA: TGTGCCAGCAGGGACAGGGGGCTTCAGGGCAATGAGCAGTTCTTC. The rearrangement links TRBV27 to TRBJ2-1, with TRBD1 matching over 11 bases. The CDR3 has 15 amino acids. V lost 6 bases, J lost 6 bases, and 7 bases stayed unmatched. Germline V gene data show CDR1 as MNHEY and CDR2 as SMNVEV (reference sequence).